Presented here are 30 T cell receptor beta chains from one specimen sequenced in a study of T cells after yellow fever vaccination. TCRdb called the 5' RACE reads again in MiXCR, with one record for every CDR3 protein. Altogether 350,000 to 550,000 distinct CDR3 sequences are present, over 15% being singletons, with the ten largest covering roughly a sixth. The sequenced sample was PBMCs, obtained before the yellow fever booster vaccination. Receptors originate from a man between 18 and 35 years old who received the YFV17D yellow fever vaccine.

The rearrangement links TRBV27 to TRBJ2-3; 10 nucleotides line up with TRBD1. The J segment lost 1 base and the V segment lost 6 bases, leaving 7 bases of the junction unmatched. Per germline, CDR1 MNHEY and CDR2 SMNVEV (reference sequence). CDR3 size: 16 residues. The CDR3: CASRKTGTGGTDTQYF. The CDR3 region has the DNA TGTGCCAGCAGAAAGACCGGGACAGGGGGCACAGATACGCAGTATTTT.

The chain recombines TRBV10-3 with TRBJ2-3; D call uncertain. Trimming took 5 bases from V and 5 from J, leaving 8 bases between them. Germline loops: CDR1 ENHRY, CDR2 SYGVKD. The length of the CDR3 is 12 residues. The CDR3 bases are TGTGCCATCAGTCCGCGCCAAGATACGCAGTATTTT. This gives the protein CAISPRQDTQYF.

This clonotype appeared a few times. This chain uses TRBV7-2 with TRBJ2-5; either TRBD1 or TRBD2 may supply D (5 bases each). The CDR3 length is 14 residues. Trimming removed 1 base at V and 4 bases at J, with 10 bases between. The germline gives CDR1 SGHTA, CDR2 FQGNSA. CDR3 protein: CASSLDMRGETQYF. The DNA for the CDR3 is TGTGCCAGCAGCTTAGATATGAGGGGAGAGACCCAGTACTTC.

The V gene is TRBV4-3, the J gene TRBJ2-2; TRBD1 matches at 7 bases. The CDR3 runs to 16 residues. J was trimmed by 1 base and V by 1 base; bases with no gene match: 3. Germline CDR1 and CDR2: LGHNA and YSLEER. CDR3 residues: CASSQGQGRNTGELFF. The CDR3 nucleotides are TGCGCCAGCAGCCAAGGACAGGGTCGGAACACCGGGGAGCTGTTTTTT.

The CDR3 nucleotides are TGCAGTGCCCTCCGGGACGACGACAATCAGCCCCAGCATTTT. This sequence encodes CSALRDDDNQPQHF. The chain carries TRBV20-1 and TRBJ1-5; a weak D match, TRBD1 (5 bases). The CDR3 totals 14 residues. Trimming left V 6 bases short and J 3 bases short, with 15 bases between. Germline loops: CDR1 DFQATT, CDR2 SNEGSKA (reference sequence).

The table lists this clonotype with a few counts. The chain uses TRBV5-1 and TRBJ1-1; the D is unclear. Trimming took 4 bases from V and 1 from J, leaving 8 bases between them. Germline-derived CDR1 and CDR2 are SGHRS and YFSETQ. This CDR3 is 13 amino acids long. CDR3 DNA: TGCGCCAGCAGCGACACAGAGAACACTGAAGCTTTCTTT. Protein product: CASSDTENTEAFF.

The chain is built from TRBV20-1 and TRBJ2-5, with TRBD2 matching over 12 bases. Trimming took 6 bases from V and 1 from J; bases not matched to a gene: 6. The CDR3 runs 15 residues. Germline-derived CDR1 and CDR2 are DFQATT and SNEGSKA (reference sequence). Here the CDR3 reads CSARGLAGFQETQYF. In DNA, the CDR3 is TGCAGTGCCAGGGGACTAGCGGGCTTCCAAGAGACCCAGTACTTC.

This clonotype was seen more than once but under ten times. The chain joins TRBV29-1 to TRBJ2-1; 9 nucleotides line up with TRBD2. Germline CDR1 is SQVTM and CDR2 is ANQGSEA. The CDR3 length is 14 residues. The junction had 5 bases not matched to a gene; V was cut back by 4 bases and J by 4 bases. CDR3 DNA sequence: TGCAGCGTTGCGAAGCGGGGGGTATACAATGAGCAGTTCTTC. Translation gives CSVAKRGVYNEQFF.

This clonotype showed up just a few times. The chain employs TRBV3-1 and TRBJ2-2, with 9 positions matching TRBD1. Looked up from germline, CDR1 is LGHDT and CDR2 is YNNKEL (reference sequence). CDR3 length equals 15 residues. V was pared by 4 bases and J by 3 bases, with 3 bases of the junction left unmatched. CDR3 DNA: TGTGCCAGCAGCCCCCGGGACAGGGACACCGGGGAGCTGTTTTTT. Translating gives CASSPRDRDTGELFF.

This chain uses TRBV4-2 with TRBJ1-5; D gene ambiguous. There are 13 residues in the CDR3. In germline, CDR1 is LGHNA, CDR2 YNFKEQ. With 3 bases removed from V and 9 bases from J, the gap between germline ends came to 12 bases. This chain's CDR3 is CASSQPPGGPQHF. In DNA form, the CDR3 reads TGTGCCAGCAGCCAGCCGCCGGGAGGGCCCCAGCATTTT.

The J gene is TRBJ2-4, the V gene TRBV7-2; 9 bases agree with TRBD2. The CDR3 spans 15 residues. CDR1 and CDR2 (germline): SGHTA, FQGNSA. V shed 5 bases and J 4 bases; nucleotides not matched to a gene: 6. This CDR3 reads CASSARGGGKNIQYF. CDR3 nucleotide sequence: TGTGCCAGCAGCGCGCGGGGGGGCGGGAAAAACATTCAGTACTTC.

This CDR3 reads CATSRDPRDPGRFF. CDR3 nucleotides: TGTGCCACCAGCAGAGATCCCCGGGACCCCGGGAGGTTCTTT. The V call is TRBV15, the J call TRBJ1-1; D possibly corresponds to TRBD1 (5 bases). The V and J ends lost 0 bases and 14 bases respectively, with 19 bases between them. Germline lookup yields CDR1 LNHNV and CDR2 YYDKDF (reference sequence). The CDR3 spans 14 residues.

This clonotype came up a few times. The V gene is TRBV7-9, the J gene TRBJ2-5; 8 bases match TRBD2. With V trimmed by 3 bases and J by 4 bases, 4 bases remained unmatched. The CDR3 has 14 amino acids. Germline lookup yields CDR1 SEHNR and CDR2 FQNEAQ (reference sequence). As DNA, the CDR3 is TGTGCCAGCAGCTTTGGGACTAGGGCAGAGACCCAGTACTTC. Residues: CASSFGTRAETQYF.

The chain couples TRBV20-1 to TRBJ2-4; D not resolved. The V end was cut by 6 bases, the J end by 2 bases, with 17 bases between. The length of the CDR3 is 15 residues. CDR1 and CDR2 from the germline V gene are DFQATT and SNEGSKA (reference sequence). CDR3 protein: CSAMTRLISKNIQYF. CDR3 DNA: TGCAGTGCGATGACCAGGTTGATTTCCAAAAACATTCAGTACTTC.

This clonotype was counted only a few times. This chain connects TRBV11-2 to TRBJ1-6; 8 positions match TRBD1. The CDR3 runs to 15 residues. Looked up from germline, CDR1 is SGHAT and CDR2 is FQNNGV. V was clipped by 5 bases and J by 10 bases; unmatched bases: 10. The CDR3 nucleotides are TGTGCCAGCAGCGAAAGCGACAGGGGAAAATCACCCCTCCACTTT. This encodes CASSESDRGKSPLHF. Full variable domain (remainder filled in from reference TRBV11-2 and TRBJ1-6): EAGVAQSPRYKIIEKRQSVAFWCNPISGHATLYWYQQILGQGPKLLIQFQNNGVVDDSQLPKDRFSAERLKGVDSTLKIQPAKLEDSAVYLCASSESDRGKSPLHFGNGTRLTVT.

The CDR3 here is CASSLAQDYEQYV. CDR3 DNA sequence: TGTGCCAGCAGCTTGGCCCAGGACTACGAGCAGTACGTC. This chain uses TRBV5-6 with TRBJ2-7; no firm D call. Per the germline V gene, CDR1 is SGHDT and CDR2 is YYEEEE. With 0 bases removed from V and 3 bases from J, the gap between germline ends came to 7 bases. CDR3 length equals 13 residues.

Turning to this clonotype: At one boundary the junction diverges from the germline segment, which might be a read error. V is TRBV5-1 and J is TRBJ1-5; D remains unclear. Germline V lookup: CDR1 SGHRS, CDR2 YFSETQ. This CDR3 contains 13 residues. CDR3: CASSPSGNQPQHF. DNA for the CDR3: TGTGCCAGCTCACCATCCGGGAATCAGCCCCAGCATTTT.

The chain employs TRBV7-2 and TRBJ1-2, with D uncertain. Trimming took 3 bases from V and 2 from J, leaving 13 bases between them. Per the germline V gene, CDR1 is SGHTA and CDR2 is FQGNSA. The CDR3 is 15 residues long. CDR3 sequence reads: CASSFGFPGNYGYTF. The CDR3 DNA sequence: TGTGCCAGCAGCTTCGGTTTTCCAGGCAACTATGGCTACACCTTC. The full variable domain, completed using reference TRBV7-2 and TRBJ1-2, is GAGVSQSPSNKVTEKGKDVELRCDPISGHTALYWYRQSLGQGLEFLIYFQGNSAPDKSGLPSDRFSAERTGGSVSTLTIQRTQQEDSAVYLCASSFGFPGNYGYTFGSGTRLTVV.

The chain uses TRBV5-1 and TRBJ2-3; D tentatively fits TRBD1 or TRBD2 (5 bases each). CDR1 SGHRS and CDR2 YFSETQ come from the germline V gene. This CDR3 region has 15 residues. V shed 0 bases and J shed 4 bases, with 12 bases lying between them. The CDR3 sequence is CASSLVAGTPDTQYF. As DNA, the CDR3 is TGCGCCAGCAGCTTGGTTGCAGGGACGCCAGATACGCAGTATTTT.

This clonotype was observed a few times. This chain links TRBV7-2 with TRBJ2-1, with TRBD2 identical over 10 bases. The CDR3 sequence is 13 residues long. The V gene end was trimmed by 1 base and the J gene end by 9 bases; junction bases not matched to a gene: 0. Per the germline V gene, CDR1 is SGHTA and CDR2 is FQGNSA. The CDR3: CASSLGLAGEQFF. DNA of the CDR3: TGTGCCAGCAGCTTAGGACTAGCGGGTGAGCAGTTCTTC. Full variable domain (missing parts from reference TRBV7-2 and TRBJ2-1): GAGVSQSPSNKVTEKGKDVELRCDPISGHTALYWYRQSLGQGLEFLIYFQGNSAPDKSGLPSDRFSAERTGGSVSTLTIQRTQQEDSAVYLCASSLGLAGEQFFGPGTRLTVL.

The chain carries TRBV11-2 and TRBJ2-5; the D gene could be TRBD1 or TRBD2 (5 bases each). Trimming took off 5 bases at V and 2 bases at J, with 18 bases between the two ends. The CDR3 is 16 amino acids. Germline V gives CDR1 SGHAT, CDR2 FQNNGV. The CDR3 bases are TGTGCCAGCAGCCCCCAGGGCTGGGGCGGGCAAGAGACCCAGTACTTC. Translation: CASSPQGWGGQETQYF.

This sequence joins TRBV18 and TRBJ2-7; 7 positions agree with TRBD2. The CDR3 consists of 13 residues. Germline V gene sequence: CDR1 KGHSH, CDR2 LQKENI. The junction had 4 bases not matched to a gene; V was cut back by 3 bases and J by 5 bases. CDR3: CASSPRRGDEQYV. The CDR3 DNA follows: TGTGCCAGCTCACCCCGTCGGGGGGACGAGCAGTACGTC.

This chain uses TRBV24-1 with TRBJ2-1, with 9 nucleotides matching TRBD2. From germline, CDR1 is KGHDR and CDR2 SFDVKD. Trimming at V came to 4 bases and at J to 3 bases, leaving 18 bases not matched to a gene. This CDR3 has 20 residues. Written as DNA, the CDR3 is TGTGCCACCAGTGACCGCGGGACAGCCTCTAGCGGGGTGCTCTACAATGAGCAGTTCTTC. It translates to CATSDRGTASSGVLYNEQFF.

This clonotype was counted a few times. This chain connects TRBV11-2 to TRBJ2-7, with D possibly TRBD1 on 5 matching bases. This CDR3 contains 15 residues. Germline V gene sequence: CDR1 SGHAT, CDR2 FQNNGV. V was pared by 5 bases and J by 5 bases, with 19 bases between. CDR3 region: CASSNLGQGGHEQYF. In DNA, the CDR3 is TGTGCCAGCAGCAACTTGGGGCAGGGCGGACACGAGCAGTACTTC. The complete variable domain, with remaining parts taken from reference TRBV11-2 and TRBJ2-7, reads EAGVAQSPRYKIIEKRQSVAFWCNPISGHATLYWYQQILGQGPKLLIQFQNNGVVDDSQLPKDRFSAERLKGVDSTLKIQPAKLEDSAVYLCASSNLGQGGHEQYFGPGTRLTVT.

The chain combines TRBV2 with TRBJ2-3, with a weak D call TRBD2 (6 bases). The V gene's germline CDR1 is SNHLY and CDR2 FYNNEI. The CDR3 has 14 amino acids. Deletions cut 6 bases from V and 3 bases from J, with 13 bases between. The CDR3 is CASRPRAGTDTQYF. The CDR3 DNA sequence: TGTGCCAGCAGGCCCCGCGCGGGGACAGATACGCAGTATTTT.

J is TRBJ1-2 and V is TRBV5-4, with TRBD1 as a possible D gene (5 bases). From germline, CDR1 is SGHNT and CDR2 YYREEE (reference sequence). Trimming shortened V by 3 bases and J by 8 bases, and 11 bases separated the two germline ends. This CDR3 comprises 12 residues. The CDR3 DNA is TGTGCCAGCAGCTGGGGCCCGGACGGCTACACCTTC. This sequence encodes CASSWGPDGYTF.

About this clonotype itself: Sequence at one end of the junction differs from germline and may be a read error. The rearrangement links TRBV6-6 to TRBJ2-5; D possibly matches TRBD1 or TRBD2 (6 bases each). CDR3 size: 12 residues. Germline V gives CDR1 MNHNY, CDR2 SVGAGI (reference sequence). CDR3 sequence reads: CAGRGGGETQYF. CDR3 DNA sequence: TGTGCCGGCAGGGGAGGAGGAGAGACCCAGTACTTC.

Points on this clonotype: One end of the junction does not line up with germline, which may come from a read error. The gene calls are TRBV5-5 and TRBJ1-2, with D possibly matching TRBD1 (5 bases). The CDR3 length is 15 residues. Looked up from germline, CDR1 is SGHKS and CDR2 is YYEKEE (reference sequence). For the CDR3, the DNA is TGTGCCAGCAGCCCGGGGCCAACCGGTAACTATGGCTACACCTTT. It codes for CASSPGPTGNYGYTF. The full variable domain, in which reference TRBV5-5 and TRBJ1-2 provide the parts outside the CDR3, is DAGVTQSPTHLIKTRGQQVTLRCSPISGHKSVSWYQQVLGQGPQFIFQYYEKEERGRGNFPDRFSARQFPNYSSELNVNALLLGDSALYLCASSPGPTGNYGYTFGSGTRLTVV.

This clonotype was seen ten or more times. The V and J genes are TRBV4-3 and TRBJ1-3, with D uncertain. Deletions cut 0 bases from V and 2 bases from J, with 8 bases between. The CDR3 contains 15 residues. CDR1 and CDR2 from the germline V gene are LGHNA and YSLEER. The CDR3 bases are TGCGCCAGCAGCCAAGAGGACCGTGCTGGAAACACCATATATTTT. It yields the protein CASSQEDRAGNTIYF.

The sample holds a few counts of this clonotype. This CDR3 reads CASSYVRGGGGHNEQFF. CDR3 sequence (DNA): TGTGCCAGCAGTTACGTGAGGGGCGGGGGGGGCCACAATGAGCAGTTCTTC. This chain connects TRBV6-6 to TRBJ2-1; 9 bases are shared with TRBD2. The J segment lost 5 bases and the V segment lost 2 bases, leaving 10 bases of the junction unmatched. Germline assignment: CDR1 MNHNY and CDR2 SVGAGI (reference sequence). The CDR3 extends over 17 amino acids.